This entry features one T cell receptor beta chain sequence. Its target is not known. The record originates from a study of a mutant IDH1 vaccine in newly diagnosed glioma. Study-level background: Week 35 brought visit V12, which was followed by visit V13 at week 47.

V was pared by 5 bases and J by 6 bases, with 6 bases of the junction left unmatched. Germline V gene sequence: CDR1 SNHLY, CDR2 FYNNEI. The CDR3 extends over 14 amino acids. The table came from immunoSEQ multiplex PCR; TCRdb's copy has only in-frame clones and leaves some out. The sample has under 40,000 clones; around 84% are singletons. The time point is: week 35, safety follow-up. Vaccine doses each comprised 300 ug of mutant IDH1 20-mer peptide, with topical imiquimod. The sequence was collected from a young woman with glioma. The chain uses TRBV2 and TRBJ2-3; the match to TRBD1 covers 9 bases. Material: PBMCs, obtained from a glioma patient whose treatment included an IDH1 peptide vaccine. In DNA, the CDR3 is TGTGCCAGCAGTTTCGGGACAGGGTCCGATACGCAGTATTTT. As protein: CASSFGTGSDTQYF.